A single sample gave rise to the 32 T cell receptor beta chains below, sequenced in a study of human T cells and chemical hapten exposure. Stated time point: patch test 2, 6 weeks after DPC sensitization. Treatment indicated: therapeutic diphenylcyclopropenone sensitization with weekly scalp DPC. TCRdb recomputed calls from the RACE reads with MiXCR, one row per CDR3 protein. The sample shows 84,000 or so distinct CDR3 sequences, about a tenth of them seen only once. The sequencing here drew on whole blood, taken in connection with sensitization to the hapten diphenylcyclopropenone (DPC). These receptors all come from a woman aged 30 to 39 with alopecia areata. Some clones in this sample may be carry-over from other donors' samples.

This clonotype came up a few times. The chain is built from TRBV7-2 and TRBJ2-1, with 8 bases lining up with TRBD1. Germline CDR1 is SGHTA and CDR2 is FQGNSA. CDR3 length equals 13 residues. Trimming took 10 bases from V and 8 from J; bases not matched to a gene: 10. CDR3 protein: CATGQGFWDEQFF. The CDR3 DNA follows: TGTGCCACCGGACAGGGTTTTTGGGATGAGCAGTTCTTC. Based on the CDR3 plus reference TRBV7-2 and TRBJ2-1, the full variable domain is GAGVSQSPSNKVTEKGKDVELRCDPISGHTALYWYRQSLGQGLEFLIYFQGNSAPDKSGLPSDRFSAERTGGSVSTLTIQRTQQEDSAVYLCATGQGFWDEQFFGPGTRLTVL.

This clonotype was picked up many times. This chain joins TRBV28 and TRBJ2-1; possible D gene TRBD2, 5 bases. CDR1 is MDHEN, CDR2 SYDVKM, per germline. CDR3 length: 13 residues. Trimming pared 1 base from V and 10 bases from J, leaving 11 bases between. DNA of the CDR3: TGTGCCAGCAGTTTATACGGGGTCGAGGAGCAGTTCTTC. Its translation is CASSLYGVEEQFF.

Concerning this clonotype: A read error may produce the germline difference seen at one junction end. The rearrangement uses TRBV15 and TRBJ1-1; TRBD1 matches at 7 bases. In germline, CDR1 is LNHNV, CDR2 YYDKDF (reference sequence). The CDR3 extends over 15 amino acids. The CDR3 DNA is TGTGCCTCCAGCAGAGCCCAACAACAGGGACAGAAAGCTTTCTTT. Amino acid sequence: CASSRAQQQGQKAFF.

The J gene is TRBJ1-2, the V gene TRBV15; 7 bases match TRBD1. Trimming at V came to 5 bases and at J to 2 bases, leaving 5 bases not matched to a gene. This CDR3 contains 14 residues. Germline CDR1 and CDR2: LNHNV and YYDKDF (reference sequence). CDR3 sequence: CATSRTGWNYGYTF. CDR3 bases: TGTGCCACCAGCCGGACAGGATGGAACTATGGCTACACCTTC.

This clonotype appeared a few times. V is TRBV3-1 and J is TRBJ2-1; TRBD2 might be the D (5 bases). The germline V gene has CDR1 LGHDT and CDR2 YNNKEL (reference sequence). Trimming pared 4 bases from V and 0 bases from J, leaving 7 bases between. The CDR3 runs to 14 residues. The CDR3 nucleotides read TGTGCCAGCAGCCTCCGGGGCTCCTACAATGAGCAGTTCTTC. Protein: CASSLRGSYNEQFF.

At least ten counts were recorded for this clonotype. The gene calls are TRBV9 and TRBJ2-7; 7 nucleotides agree with TRBD1. The V segment lost 3 bases and the J segment 0 bases; nucleotides outside the gene matches: 9. CDR3 size: 16 residues. CDR1 SGDLS and CDR2 YYNGEE come from the germline V gene. CDR3 residues: CASSEGAGNPSYEQYF. CDR3 coding DNA: TGTGCCAGCAGCGAGGGGGCAGGGAACCCCTCCTACGAGCAGTACTTC.

This chain connects TRBV29-1 to TRBJ1-1; no clear D. Trimming removed 7 bases from V and 0 bases from J, with 6 bases in between. The CDR3 is made up of 11 amino acids. Germline CDR1 and CDR2: SQVTM and ANQGSEA. The CDR3 loop is CSAHMNTEAFF. CDR3 DNA sequence: TGCAGCGCCCATATGAACACTGAAGCTTTCTTT.

In this sample, this clonotype turned up many times. The chain employs TRBV27 and TRBJ2-3; D gene uncertain. The length of the CDR3 is 15 residues. Deletions cut 4 bases from V and 5 bases from J, with 16 bases between. CDR1 and CDR2 from the germline V gene are MNHEY and SMNVEV (reference sequence). CDR3 bases: TGTGCCAGCAGTTCCGGCTTTGGGGTTGGAGATACGCAGTATTTT. Its protein is CASSSGFGVGDTQYF.

Regarding this clonotype: This may stem from a read error, because a much larger clone lies one nucleotide away. The V gene is TRBV5-6, the J gene TRBJ2-3; 7 nucleotides match TRBD1. Germline CDR1 and CDR2: SGHDT and YYEEEE. The CDR3 runs 14 residues. The V and J ends lost 0 bases and 6 bases, in that order; junction bases with no gene match: 4. CDR3 in amino acids: CASSLDRGEDTQYF. CDR3 bases: TGTGCCAGCAGCTTGGACAGGGGTGAGGATACGCAGTATTTT.

This clonotype appeared many times. This chain connects TRBV20-1 to TRBJ2-1; TRBD2 might be the D (6 bases). This CDR3 spans 16 amino acids. In germline, CDR1 is DFQATT, CDR2 SNEGSKA (reference sequence). Trimming cost V 0 bases and J 1 base, with 13 bases left between them. CDR3 region: CSARDMTRGSYNEQFF. The CDR3 DNA is TGCAGTGCTAGAGATATGACTAGAGGTTCCTACAATGAGCAGTTCTTC.

This clonotype has ten or more counts. The V call is TRBV24-1, the J call TRBJ2-1, with D possibly TRBD2 on 5 matching bases. The CDR3 loop spans 16 amino acids. Trimming left V 7 bases short and J 5 bases short, with 20 bases between. The germline V gene has CDR1 KGHDR and CDR2 SFDVKD. Written as DNA, the CDR3 is TGTGCCACCAGGGGAGTGGCAGGTTCCCTAAACAATGAGCAGTTCTTC. This translates into CATRGVAGSLNNEQFF.

The J gene is TRBJ1-1, the V gene TRBV3-1; unclear D gene. Germline-derived CDR1 and CDR2 are LGHDT and YNNKEL (reference sequence). The CDR3 loop spans 14 amino acids. Trimming took off 5 bases at V and 1 base at J, with 11 bases between the two ends. The CDR3 nucleotides read TGTGCCAGCAGCTCCCTACAATGGAACACTGAAGCTTTCTTT. Translation gives CASSSLQWNTEAFF.

In its sample, this clonotype was seen many times. The chain has TRBV6-1 and TRBJ2-5, with D uncertain. The CDR3 length is 14 residues. The germline V gene has CDR1 MNHNS and CDR2 SASEGT. The germline V and J ends were trimmed by 2 bases and 2 bases, with 9 bases remaining between them. This CDR3 reads CASSESPIQETQYF. CDR3 nucleotide sequence: TGTGCCAGCAGTGAATCGCCGATACAAGAGACCCAGTACTTC.

This clonotype was detected only a few times. The J gene is TRBJ1-3, the V gene TRBV29-1; D may be TRBD1 (5 bases). Trimming cost V 5 bases and J 1 base, with 9 bases left between them. CDR1 and CDR2 (germline): SQVTM, ANQGSEA. The CDR3 is 13 residues long. CDR3 bases: TGCAGCGTTTTCCAGGGATCTGGAAACACCATATATTTT. Protein product: CSVFQGSGNTIYF.

This clonotype was found many times. This chain links TRBV29-1 with TRBJ1-1; D gene unclear. The CDR3 extends over 11 amino acids. Trimming removed 4 bases from V and 0 bases from J, with 3 bases in between. Germline CDR1 SQVTM, CDR2 ANQGSEA. The CDR3 region is CSVGLNTEAFF. Written as DNA, the CDR3 is TGCAGCGTTGGCCTGAACACTGAAGCTTTCTTT.

This clonotype was seen many times. This chain links TRBV9 with TRBJ2-2; no clear D gene. Germline-derived CDR1 and CDR2 are SGDLS and YYNGEE. The CDR3 extends over 13 amino acids. The V end was cut by 4 bases, the J end by 3 bases, with 7 bases between. CDR3 residues: CASSPQDTGELFF. The CDR3 bases are TGTGCCAGCAGCCCCCAGGACACCGGGGAGCTGTTTTTT.

About this clonotype: Given a much more abundant clone one base away, this may be a read error. The V and J genes are TRBV7-2 and TRBJ2-2; 9 bases fit TRBD2. The CDR3 runs to 16 residues. Germline assignment: CDR1 SGHTA and CDR2 FQGNSA. V lost 7 bases and J lost 5; bases outside the gene matches: 11. CDR3 DNA sequence: TGTGCCAGCATCCCGGATAGCGGGAGCTCGACCGGGGAGCTGTTTTTT. This sequence encodes CASIPDSGSSTGELFF.

This clonotype was found a few times. This chain connects TRBV6-2 or TRBV6-3 to TRBJ1-5; D is ambiguous. Trimming removed 0 bases at V and 5 bases at J, with 5 bases between. Germline V lookup: CDR1 MNHEY, CDR2 SVGEGT. This CDR3 region has 13 residues. The CDR3 loop reads CASSYSTDQPQHF. CDR3 in DNA: TGTGCCAGCAGTTACTCGACCGATCAGCCCCAGCATTTT.

This clonotype was seen many times. The chain combines TRBV20-1 with TRBJ2-5, with D tentatively TRBD2 (7 bases). The V gene's germline CDR1 is DFQATT and CDR2 SNEGSKA (reference sequence). The V end lost 5 bases, the J end lost 2 bases, and 12 bases lay between the germline ends. The CDR3 extends over 13 amino acids. CDR3 in amino acids: CSAYRGAQETQYF. The CDR3 DNA follows: TGCAGTGCTTATCGGGGGGCTCAAGAGACCCAGTACTTC.

The sample holds a few counts of this clonotype. The genes are TRBV7-6 and TRBJ2-7; 7 bases are a match to TRBD1. Germline V gene sequence: CDR1 SGHVS, CDR2 FNYEAQ. This CDR3 comprises 14 residues. Trimming cost V 5 bases and J 7 bases; bases outside gene matches: 11. Here the CDR3 DNA reads TGTGCCAGCAGCACATTCGTGGGACAGCAAGAGCAGTACTTC. Encoded protein: CASSTFVGQQEQYF.

This clonotype was counted many times. CDR3 in amino acids: CASSSQTTQGANTEAFF. The CDR3 DNA reads TGTGCCAGCAGTTCCCAGACTACTCAGGGGGCGAACACTGAAGCTTTCTTT. The J gene is TRBJ1-1, the V gene TRBV27; the match to TRBD1 covers 8 bases. The CDR3 extends over 17 amino acids. V was pared by 4 bases and J by 1 base, with 11 bases of the junction left unmatched. CDR1 is MNHEY and CDR2 is SMNVEV in the germline V gene (reference sequence).

The CDR3 DNA reads as TGTGCCAGCAGTTTTTTCGACGGAAGCAATCAGCCCCAGCATTTT. It specifies CASSFFDGSNQPQHF. V usage is TRBV12-3 or TRBV12-4 and J usage is TRBJ1-5; D uncertain. V lost 3 bases and J 1 base, leaving 10 bases between the germline ends. There are 15 residues in the CDR3.

The genes are TRBV20-1 and TRBJ2-5; 11 bases match TRBD2. J gave up 1 base and V 5 bases, and 3 bases lay outside the gene matches. CDR1 and CDR2 (germline): DFQATT, SNEGSKA (reference sequence). The CDR3 runs 14 residues. CDR3 region: CSALTSGTQETQYF. CDR3 nucleotides: TGCAGTGCTCTGACTAGCGGGACCCAAGAGACCCAGTACTTC.

This clonotype was seen ten or more times. V is TRBV27 and J is TRBJ1-4, with D possibly matching TRBD1 (5 bases). V was shortened by 3 bases and J by 7 bases, with 15 bases between the two germline ends. The CDR3 is 15 residues long. Germline V gives CDR1 MNHEY, CDR2 SMNVEV (reference sequence). CDR3 coding DNA: TGTGCCAGCAGTTTTCGGCGGGGGAAGGGTGAAAAACTGTTTTTT. Translated, it gives CASSFRRGKGEKLFF.

V and J are TRBV20-1 and TRBJ2-1; 7 positions agree with TRBD2. V lost 6 bases, J lost 4 bases, and 6 bases stayed unmatched. This CDR3 is 13 amino acids long. Germline CDR1 is DFQATT and CDR2 is SNEGSKA (reference sequence). CDR3 DNA sequence: TGCAGTGCCCAACGGGACTATTACAATGAGCAGTTCTTC. Translated, it gives CSAQRDYYNEQFF.

This clonotype was counted only a few times. This chain connects TRBV2 to TRBJ2-3, with D unresolved. V was shortened by 8 bases and J by 1 base, with 10 bases between the two germline ends. The CDR3 loop spans 13 amino acids. In germline, CDR1 is SNHLY, CDR2 FYNNEI. Here the CDR3 DNA reads TGTGCCAGCCTCTCACCGGGCACAGATACGCAGTATTTT. Translating gives CASLSPGTDTQYF.

J is TRBJ2-1 and V is TRBV19; 9 positions agree with TRBD1. This CDR3 comprises 13 residues. The J segment lost 2 bases and the V segment lost 9 bases, leaving 2 bases of the junction unmatched. Germline V CDR1 and CDR2: LNHDA, SQIVND (reference sequence). This chain's CDR3 is CASGQGTYNEQFF. The CDR3 bases are TGTGCCAGCGGACAGGGGACCTACAATGAGCAGTTCTTC.

This clonotype was counted only a few times. The chain uses TRBV12-3 or TRBV12-4 and TRBJ1-5; D is possibly TRBD1 (6 bases). The ends were cut back, 5 bases at V and 3 bases at J, with 14 bases in the middle. The CDR3 spans 15 residues. The CDR3 region has the DNA TGTGCCAGCAGTCCCATACAGGGTGCCAATCAGCCCCAGCATTTT. Translation gives CASSPIQGANQPQHF.

This clonotype was counted only a few times. V usage is TRBV11-2 and J usage is TRBJ1-1, with D possibly being TRBD1 (6 bases). Trimming left V 6 bases short and J 9 bases short, with 14 bases between. The CDR3 extends over 12 amino acids. The germline V gene encodes CDR1 SGHAT and CDR2 FQNNGV. This CDR3 reads CASSLDRGQAFF. The DNA of the CDR3 is TGTGCCAGCAGTCTTGACCGGGGGCAAGCTTTCTTT.

This clonotype was picked up many times. This chain uses TRBV7-8 with TRBJ2-3, with unresolved D. The CDR3 contains 17 residues. CDR1 is SGHVS and CDR2 is FQNEAQ in the germline V gene. The V end was cut by 5 bases, the J end by 1 base, with 19 bases between. CDR3 in DNA: TGTGCCAGCAGCGTTCTCGGATCTGGAAGAGGCACAGATACGCAGTATTTT. Encoded protein: CASSVLGSGRGTDTQYF.

This chain links TRBV27 with TRBJ1-4; 7 bases are shared with TRBD1. The CDR3 contains 15 residues. Germline CDR1 and CDR2: MNHEY and SMNVEV (reference sequence). The junction had 15 bases not matched to a gene; V was cut back by 7 bases and J by 10 bases. CDR3 sequence: CASTHQPGGPVKLFF. The CDR3 DNA is TGTGCCAGCACCCACCAACCAGGGGGTCCGGTAAAACTGTTTTTT.

The sample holds many counts of this clonotype. The V call is TRBV4-2, the J call TRBJ2-7, with D possibly TRBD1 on 6 matching bases. The CDR3 runs to 14 residues. The V and J ends lost 5 bases and 7 bases respectively, with 18 bases between them. CDR1 LGHNA and CDR2 YNFKEQ come from the germline V gene. CDR3 region: CASSSTGQSGEQYF. The CDR3 nucleotides are TGTGCCAGCAGCTCGACTGGACAGTCCGGGGAGCAGTACTTC.